The 23 T cell receptor beta chains reported below all come from one sample, sequenced in a study of blood T cells in healthy people across ages. A J-beta primer mix and a sample-barcoded 5' primer were used in a second PCR of roughly 7 to 12 cycles. Using its own MiXCR run on the 5' RACE reads, TCRdb lists one record per CDR3 protein. The sample yields about 650,000 distinct CDR3 sequences, roughly 32% seen once. Input material: blood. The receptors here all came from an elderly woman in good health.

V and J are TRBV19 and TRBJ2-3; D may be TRBD1 (5 bases). V was trimmed by 8 bases and J by 8 bases, leaving 20 bases between them. Germline values: CDR1 LNHDA, CDR2 SQIVND (reference sequence). The CDR3 spans 14 residues. The CDR3 sequence is CASFSGSVAGTQYF. CDR3 DNA sequence: TGTGCCAGTTTTTCAGGGTCGGTCGCAGGTACGCAGTATTTT.

This clonotype came up many times. This chain uses TRBV7-2 with TRBJ2-5, with 8 bases matching TRBD1. The CDR3 length is 17 residues. V shed 5 bases and J 4 bases; nucleotides not matched to a gene: 15. Germline V gene data show CDR1 as SGHTA and CDR2 as FQGNSA. DNA for the CDR3: TGTGCCAGCAGCCCTGTACTCAGGGGGCCCCCGGGAGAGACCCAGTACTTC. As protein: CASSPVLRGPPGETQYF.

V usage is TRBV15 and J usage is TRBJ1-1, with D possibly being TRBD1 (5 bases). The germline gives CDR1 LNHNV, CDR2 YYDKDF (reference sequence). The CDR3 contains 13 residues. V shed 4 bases and J shed 11 bases, with 17 bases lying between them. The CDR3 DNA reads TGTGCCACCAGCAAATCGACAGTCCCCGGGGCTTTCTTT. It yields the protein CATSKSTVPGAFF. The full variable domain, in which reference TRBV15 and TRBJ1-1 provide the parts outside the CDR3, is DAMVIQNPRYQVTQFGKPVTLSCSQTLNHNVMYWYQQKSSQAPKLLFHYYDKDFNNEADTPDNFQSRRPNTSFCFLDIRSPGLGDTAMYLCATSKSTVPGAFFGQGTRLTVV.

The genes are TRBV12-3 or TRBV12-4 and TRBJ2-6, with D possibly being TRBD2 (6 bases). V shed 3 bases and J shed 1 base, with 13 bases lying between them. This CDR3 spans 17 amino acids. CDR3 in DNA: TGTGCCAGCAGTTTGCGGAATCGGGGGTCTGGGGCCAACGTCCTGACTTTC. This encodes CASSLRNRGSGANVLTF.

The V gene is TRBV9, the J gene TRBJ1-4; D call uncertain. Per the germline V gene, CDR1 is SGDLS and CDR2 is YYNGEE. The V and J ends lost 0 bases and 2 bases respectively, with 8 bases between them. This CDR3 spans 15 amino acids. This chain's CDR3 is CASSVATGTNEKLFF. In DNA form, the CDR3 reads TGTGCCAGCAGCGTAGCTACGGGTACTAATGAAAAACTGTTTTTT.

In this sample, this clonotype turned up many times. V usage is TRBV12-3 or TRBV12-4 and J usage is TRBJ2-5; TRBD1 agrees at 9 bases. Losses at the gene ends were 3 bases for V and 6 bases for J; bases not matched to a gene: 5. The CDR3 totals 14 residues. The CDR3: CASSFGTGIKTQYF. The DNA of the CDR3 is TGTGCCAGCAGTTTCGGGACAGGGATAAAGACCCAGTACTTC.

In this sample, this clonotype turned up a few times. The chain carries TRBV27 and TRBJ2-7; 12 nucleotides match TRBD2. Trimming removed 6 bases from V and 1 base from J; junction bases left unmatched: 4. This CDR3 has 15 amino acids. The V gene's germline CDR1 is MNHEY and CDR2 SMNVEV (reference sequence). CDR3: CASRHTSGGSYEQYF. As DNA, the CDR3 is TGTGCCAGCAGGCATACTAGCGGGGGGTCCTACGAGCAGTACTTC.

The chain uses TRBV29-1 and TRBJ2-6, with 7 bases identical to TRBD1. Germline CDR1 reads SQVTM; CDR2 reads ANQGSEA. The CDR3 runs to 14 residues. With V trimmed by 6 bases and J by 4 bases, 6 bases remained unmatched. In DNA, the CDR3 is TGCAGCGTAGAGACAGGGAACGGGGCCAACGTCCTGACTTTC. Protein sequence: CSVETGNGANVLTF.

This clonotype was counted a few times. The chain is built from TRBV5-1 and TRBJ2-2, with D possibly TRBD1 on 5 matching bases. The CDR3 contains 15 residues. V lost 1 base and J 2 bases, leaving 9 bases between the germline ends. Per germline, CDR1 SGHRS and CDR2 YFSETQ. For the CDR3, the DNA is TGCGCCAGCAGCTTGACAGGCCTCAACACCGGGGAGCTGTTTTTT. The encoded protein is CASSLTGLNTGELFF.

This clonotype was picked up many times. The CDR3 here is CSAREVRNSYGYTF. CDR3 DNA sequence: TGCAGTGCTAGAGAGGTCCGGAACAGCTATGGCTACACCTTC. This chain links TRBV20-1 with TRBJ1-2; D is unresolved. This CDR3 is 14 amino acids long. The germline V gene has CDR1 DFQATT and CDR2 SNEGSKA (reference sequence). The V end lost 0 bases, the J end lost 4 bases, and 12 bases lay between the germline ends.

The chain is built from TRBV4-3 and TRBJ2-1, with D unclear. V was clipped by 3 bases and J by 0 bases, with 6 bases between them. Germline CDR1 LGHNA, CDR2 YSLEER. The CDR3 runs 14 residues. The DNA of the CDR3 is TGCGCCAGCAGCCACTGGGACTCCTACAATGAGCAGTTCTTC. It encodes CASSHWDSYNEQFF.

This clonotype appeared a few times. The DNA of the CDR3 is TGTGCCAGTACTACGGCAGGGCCGTATGGCTACACCTTC. This sequence encodes CASTTAGPYGYTF. V is TRBV19 and J is TRBJ1-2, with D perhaps matching TRBD1 (5 bases). CDR1 is LNHDA, CDR2 SQIVND, per germline (reference sequence). The ends were cut back, 7 bases at V and 5 bases at J, with 14 bases in the middle. CDR3 length: 13 amino acids.

Ten or more counts support this clonotype. The chain is built from TRBV4-3 and TRBJ1-2; no firm D call. CDR3 length equals 14 residues. Germline V CDR1 and CDR2: LGHNA, YSLEER. V was cut by 0 bases and J by 4 bases, with 9 bases left in between. CDR3 sequence: CASSQDSVVYGYTF. CDR3 coding DNA: TGCGCCAGCAGCCAAGATTCGGTGGTCTATGGCTACACCTTC.

This clonotype was recorded many times. This rearrangement joins TRBV20-1 to TRBJ2-5, with D unclear. Looked up from germline, CDR1 is DFQATT and CDR2 is SNEGSKA (reference sequence). The CDR3 is 14 residues long. V lost 1 base to trimming and J lost 0 bases, with 9 bases between them. CDR3 in amino acids: CSARGLRYQETQYF. In nucleotides, the CDR3 is TGCAGTGCTAGAGGCTTGAGGTACCAAGAGACCCAGTACTTC.

This clonotype showed up many times. V gene TRBV29-1 combines with J gene TRBJ2-7; TRBD2 agrees at 10 bases. The V gene end was trimmed by 6 bases and the J gene end by 2 bases; junction bases not matched to a gene: 4. The germline V gene encodes CDR1 SQVTM and CDR2 ANQGSEA. There are 13 residues in the CDR3. Here the CDR3 DNA reads TGCAGCGTGGGGACTAGCGAAGCCTACGAGCAGTACTTC. Translation gives CSVGTSEAYEQYF.

This clonotype has a handful of counts. V gene TRBV7-9 combines with J gene TRBJ1-5, with TRBD1 as a possible D gene (6 bases). This CDR3 has 15 residues. V was pared by 5 bases and J by 3 bases, with 14 bases between. Germline CDR1 and CDR2: SEHNR and FQNEAQ (reference sequence). The CDR3 sequence: CASSPDSFDNQPQHF. CDR3 coding DNA: TGTGCCAGCAGCCCGGACAGTTTTGACAATCAGCCCCAGCATTTT.

This clonotype was seen at least ten times. This rearrangement joins TRBV20-1 to TRBJ2-1; maybe TRBD2 (7 bases). Between the trimmed V and J ends, which lost 7 bases and 5 bases, there was a span of 12 bases. The CDR3 covers 12 residues. Germline CDR1 reads DFQATT; CDR2 reads SNEGSKA (reference sequence). The CDR3 sequence is CSGGGADNEQFF. In DNA form, the CDR3 reads TGCAGTGGCGGGGGCGCCGACAATGAGCAGTTCTTC.

This clonotype has a handful of counts. The genes are TRBV27 and TRBJ2-3; the D gene is possibly TRBD2 (5 bases). V was shortened by 7 bases and J by 0 bases, with 20 bases between the two germline ends. Germline V CDR1 and CDR2: MNHEY, SMNVEV (reference sequence). CDR3 length: 17 residues. In nucleotides, the CDR3 is TGTGCCAGCACCCGCCTTTCCGGGGTAGGGAGCACAGATACGCAGTATTTT. This codes for CASTRLSGVGSTDTQYF.

This clonotype came up a few times. This chain uses TRBV3-1 with TRBJ1-4; no reliable D call. Trimming removed 1 base at V and 3 bases at J, with 9 bases between. In germline, CDR1 is LGHDT, CDR2 YNNKEL (reference sequence). CDR3 size: 15 residues. CDR3 sequence reads: CASSQVELSNEKLFF. The DNA for the CDR3 is TGTGCCAGCAGCCAAGTTGAGTTATCTAATGAAAAACTGTTTTTT.

With regard to this clonotype: Since a much larger clone is just one base distant, this may be a read error. The gene calls are TRBV11-2 and TRBJ2-1; 10 nucleotides align to TRBD2. V was pared by 3 bases and J by 13 bases, with 9 bases of the junction left unmatched. The CDR3 sequence is 14 residues long. Germline V gene sequence: CDR1 SGHAT, CDR2 FQNNGV. As DNA, the CDR3 is TGTGCCAGCAGCTTCGGGACTAGCGCTGAGACCCAGTTCTTC. Protein sequence: CASSFGTSAETQFF.

This clonotype was counted at least ten times. The chain recombines TRBV6-5 with TRBJ2-4; 7 bases align to TRBD2. CDR1 is MNHEY and CDR2 is SVGAGI in the germline V gene. This CDR3 contains 19 residues. V trimming: 2 bases; J trimming: 0 bases; junction bases outside the gene matches: 13. The CDR3 nucleotides read TGTGCCAGCAGTTACAAGGGGAGCGGGGCAATTCTAGCCAAAAACATTCAGTACTTC. It yields the protein CASSYKGSGAILAKNIQYF.

This chain uses TRBV6-2 or TRBV6-3 with TRBJ1-1, with a weak D call TRBD1 (5 bases). V shed 6 bases and J shed 2 bases, with 13 bases lying between them. Germline V gene lookup returns CDR1 MNHEY and CDR2 SVGEGT. CDR3 length equals 14 residues. The CDR3 coding sequence is TGTGCCAGCAGAACCCACAGGACCAACACTGAAGCTTTCTTT. Encoded protein: CASRTHRTNTEAFF.

In its sample, this clonotype was seen many times. The chain joins TRBV11-2 to TRBJ2-7; the D gene is possibly TRBD1 (6 bases). CDR1 and CDR2 from the germline V gene are SGHAT and FQNNGV. Trimming removed 4 bases at V and 0 bases at J, with 10 bases between. CDR3 length: 14 amino acids. The CDR3 region is CASSYWDTSYEQYF. The CDR3 nucleotides read TGTGCCAGCAGCTACTGGGACACCTCCTACGAGCAGTACTTC. Variable domain in full (rest from reference TRBV11-2 and TRBJ2-7): EAGVAQSPRYKIIEKRQSVAFWCNPISGHATLYWYQQILGQGPKLLIQFQNNGVVDDSQLPKDRFSAERLKGVDSTLKIQPAKLEDSAVYLCASSYWDTSYEQYFGPGTRLTVT.